This T cell receptor (beta chain) was identified in a study of blood T cell repertoires in COVID-19. Study background: From T cells, B-cell-depleted T cells, or PBMCs came the material, which was cDNA or gDNA.

As handled by the study authors: The assay estimated nucleated cells by amplifying reference gene primers. The data were produced by immunoSEQ multiplex PCR, yet TCRdb's version contains in-frame clones alone and is incomplete. The D gene and trimming were derived from the DNA, and the V and J assignments and clone size from that table. The table records roughly 120,000 clones, around 89% of them present only once. The V and J ends lost 5 bases and 4 bases respectively, with 15 bases between them. CDR3 length equals 14 residues. In germline, CDR1 is SGHTA, CDR2 FQGNSA. Sample: peripheral blood. This sequence originates from a woman aged 45-65 years with acute or convalescent COVID-19. The V call is TRBV7-2, the J call TRBJ2-7; tentative D call: TRBD1 (5 bases). This chain's CDR3 is CASSPDSSRYEQYF. CDR3 in DNA: TGTGCCAGCAGCCCAGACAGTTCTCGGTACGAGCAGTACTTC.